This T cell receptor (beta chain) derives from a study of blood T cell repertoires in COVID-19. Assay used: immunoSEQ multiplex PCR; TCRdb lists only in-frame clones, some missing. The sample holds about 37,000 clones, roughly 86% seen once. This receptor was taken from a human donor in a cohort sampled during active COVID-19. The sample was peripheral blood.

The CDR3, as DNA: TGTGCCAGCGGGGCCCGGGTGAATCATTCACCCCTCCACTTT. This codes for CASGARVNHSPLHF. The rearrangement joins TRBV5-6 to TRBJ1-6, with D tentatively TRBD1 (5 bases). CDR3 size: 14 residues. The germline V gene encodes CDR1 SGHDT and CDR2 YYEEEE. The germline V and J ends were trimmed by 7 bases and 8 bases, with 16 bases remaining between them.